Below, 18 T cell receptor beta chains from the same sample are listed, as sequenced in a study of read filtering for tumor transcriptome and immune sequencing. The library was built from 400 ng RNA with molecular barcoded adaptors for alpha/delta and beta/gamma chains. TCRdb fed the reads into MiXCR, producing one record per CDR3 protein. The sample yields 120,000 or so distinct CDR3 sequences, 13% seen once. Sample: a population of CD138-negative cells sorted from bone marrow. Receptors originate from a donor over 35 with multiple myeloma.

This clonotype was seen at least ten times. The rearrangement uses TRBV28 and TRBJ2-7, with 10 bases aligning to TRBD2. Trimming removed 5 bases from V and 3 bases from J; junction bases left unmatched: 4. Germline assignment: CDR1 MDHEN and CDR2 SYDVKM. This CDR3 is built from 14 residues. DNA for the CDR3: TGTGCCAGCAGTCGGACTAGCGGAAGCTACGAGCAGTACTTC. Its translation is CASSRTSGSYEQYF.

The count of this clonotype is one. Given a much more abundant clone one base away, this may be a read error. The chain uses TRBV7-2 and TRBJ2-7; TRBD1 matches at 7 bases. The germline V gene encodes CDR1 SGHTA and CDR2 FQGNSA. There are 15 residues in the CDR3. The CDR3 sequence: CAGSLAPGQAYEQYF. Here the CDR3 DNA reads TGTGCCGGCAGCTTAGCCCCCGGACAGGCTTACGAGCAGTACTTC.

This clonotype was recorded at least ten times. The chain carries TRBV20-1 and TRBJ2-5; TRBD1 is a possible D gene (6 bases). V lost 6 bases to trimming and J lost 5 bases, with 13 bases between them. CDR3 length: 12 residues. Germline CDR1 and CDR2: DFQATT and SNEGSKA (reference sequence). This chain's CDR3 is CSAQGSWETQYF. The CDR3 DNA follows: TGCAGTGCCCAGGGGAGTTGGGAGACCCAGTACTTC.

This clonotype came up a few times. This is likely a read error, given that the CDR3 carries no conserved phenylalanine or tryptophan at its end. This chain connects TRBV20-1 to TRBJ2-7, with 7 bases aligning to TRBD2. The germline gives CDR1 DFQATT, CDR2 SNEGSKA (reference sequence). The CDR3 sequence is 15 residues long. The V and J ends lost 3 bases and 1 base, in that order; junction bases with no gene match: 9. This chain's CDR3 is CSARPFGGTSYEQYS. CDR3 nucleotide sequence: TGCAGTGCTAGGCCCTTCGGGGGGACTTCCTACGAGCAGTACTCC.

Remarks on this clonotype: This may stem from a read error, because a much larger clone lies one nucleotide away. The V and J genes are TRBV12-3 or TRBV12-4 and TRBJ1-2; D ambiguous. The CDR3 is 14 residues long. With 1 base removed from V and 0 bases from J, the gap between germline ends came to 6 bases. CDR3 nucleotide sequence: TGTGCCAGCAGTTTAGACTGGACTAACTATGGCTACACCTTC. This gives the protein CASSLDWTNYGYTF.

This clonotype was seen a few times. A read error may be the cause here, since a much bigger clone is one base away. The J gene is TRBJ2-5, the V gene TRBV29-1; D is unresolved. Germline V gene sequence: CDR1 SQVTM, CDR2 ANQGSEA. Trimming took 3 bases from V and 5 from J, leaving 19 bases between them. The CDR3 covers 15 residues. The CDR3 region is CSVDTTVGGAETQYF. DNA for the CDR3: TGCAGCGTTGATACCACAGTGGGCGGCGCCGAGACCCAGTACTTC. The full variable domain, completed using reference TRBV29-1 and TRBJ2-5, is SAVISQKPSRDICQRGTSLTIQCQVDSQVTMMFWYRQQPGQSLTLIATANQGSEATYESGFVIDKFPISRPNLTFSTLTVSNMSPEDSSIYLCSVDTTVGGAETQYFGPGTRLLVL.

This sequence joins TRBV12-3 or TRBV12-4 and TRBJ1-6; D is undetermined. V was shortened by 6 bases and J by 13 bases, with 13 bases between the two germline ends. The length of the CDR3 is 12 residues. CDR3 coding DNA: TGTGCCAGCAGCAACGCCCGGGCCCCCCTCCACTTT. Protein sequence: CASSNARAPLHF.

This clonotype was observed many times. CDR3 in amino acids: CASSQGSSPAYNEQFF. Here the CDR3 DNA reads TGTGCCAGCAGCCAAGGTTCCAGCCCAGCCTACAATGAGCAGTTCTTC. The chain combines TRBV3-1 with TRBJ2-1, with D hard to call. CDR1 and CDR2 from the germline V gene are LGHDT and YNNKEL (reference sequence). V gave up 1 base and J gave up 2 bases, with 12 bases separating them. This CDR3 is built from 16 residues.

Of note for this clonotype: A much larger clone sits a single nucleotide away, making a read error possible. The V and J genes are TRBV7-9 and TRBJ1-1, with D unresolved. This CDR3 has 14 amino acids. Germline V gives CDR1 SEHNR, CDR2 FQNEAQ (reference sequence). Trimming removed 3 bases from V and 1 base from J, with 9 bases in between. The CDR3 bases are TGTGCCAGCAGCTTCGGACGGACGAACACTGAAGCTTTCTTT. Residues: CASSFGRTNTEAFF.

This clonotype appeared many times. This chain uses TRBV12-3 or TRBV12-4 with TRBJ1-1; tentative D call: TRBD1 (6 bases). V lost 5 bases, J lost 0 bases, and 13 bases lay in between. The CDR3 contains 15 residues. Here the CDR3 reads CASSDLGTMNTEAFF. The CDR3 DNA is TGTGCCAGCAGTGATCTCGGGACAATGAACACTGAAGCTTTCTTT.

Regarding this clonotype: This may be a read error: a much more frequent sequence differs by one nucleotide. In DNA, the CDR3 is TGTGCCAGCAGTACATTAAGCGGGAGCCTCTACGAGCAGTACTTC. It is translated as CASSTLSGSLYEQYF. The chain has TRBV28 and TRBJ2-7, with 8 positions matching TRBD2. V trimming: 5 bases; J trimming: 3 bases; junction bases outside the gene matches: 9. There are 15 residues in the CDR3. Germline V gene lookup returns CDR1 MDHEN and CDR2 SYDVKM. Full variable domain (outside the CDR3, taken from reference TRBV28 and TRBJ2-7): DVKVTQSSRYLVKRTGEKVFLECVQDMDHENMFWYRQDPGLGLRLIYFSYDVKMKEKGDIPEGYSVSREKKERFSLILESASTNQTSMYLCASSTLSGSLYEQYFGPGTRLTVT.

This clonotype was counted ten times or more. The chain joins TRBV20-1 to TRBJ2-7, with D maybe TRBD1 (6 bases). This CDR3 has 14 residues. Looked up from germline, CDR1 is DFQATT and CDR2 is SNEGSKA (reference sequence). V dropped 1 base and J dropped 6 bases, with 16 bases sitting between them. This chain's CDR3 is CSARGAGVRGEQYF. In nucleotides, the CDR3 is TGCAGTGCTAGAGGGGCAGGGGTGAGAGGCGAGCAGTACTTC.

This clonotype was detected many times. This chain uses TRBV6-1 with TRBJ2-5, with D tentatively TRBD2 (7 bases). Between the trimmed V and J ends, which lost 7 bases and 5 bases, there was a span of 20 bases. This CDR3 contains 15 residues. Germline assignment: CDR1 MNHNS and CDR2 SASEGT. CDR3 nucleotides: TGTGCCAGCACCGCCTCGGGGGGCGGGTGGGAGACCCAGTACTTC. Translating gives CASTASGGGWETQYF.

This clonotype was seen ten or more times. The rearrangement uses TRBV20-1 and TRBJ2-7; D may be TRBD2 (5 bases). The germline gives CDR1 DFQATT, CDR2 SNEGSKA (reference sequence). V was cut by 6 bases and J by 6 bases, with 12 bases left in between. The CDR3 runs 11 residues. In nucleotides, the CDR3 is TGCAGTGCCGGAGGACCACGCGAGCAGTACTTC. Residues: CSAGGPREQYF.

Many counts were recorded for this clonotype. The chain links TRBV2 to TRBJ2-1; 7 bases are a match to TRBD1. CDR3 length: 12 amino acids. Germline trimming cut 5 bases from V and 15 bases from J; bases unmatched to any gene: 10. CDR1 and CDR2 from the germline V gene are SNHLY and FYNNEI. The CDR3 nucleotides read TGTGCCAGCAGTTCCGGGACAGCTACTTTGTTCTTC. Residues: CASSSGTATLFF. The complete variable domain, with remaining parts taken from reference TRBV2 and TRBJ2-1, reads EPEVTQTPSHQVTQMGQEVILRCVPISNHLYFYWYRQILGQKVEFLVSFYNNEISEKSEIFDDQFSVERPDGSNFTLKIRSTKLEDSAMYFCASSSGTATLFFGPGTRLTVL.

The chain joins TRBV14 to TRBJ2-1; 8 nucleotides match TRBD1. With 2 bases clipped from V and 6 bases from J, the junction kept 12 bases outside the gene matches. Germline V CDR1 and CDR2: SGHDN, FVKESK. CDR3 size: 17 residues. CDR3 in amino acids: CASSQQVQGGSGNEQFF. The CDR3 DNA reads TGTGCCAGCAGCCAACAAGTACAGGGGGGATCGGGCAATGAGCAGTTCTTC.

This clonotype has a count of ten or more. J is TRBJ1-1 and V is TRBV7-2, with 7 bases that match TRBD1. Germline trimming cut 3 bases from V and 4 bases from J; bases unmatched to any gene: 5. Germline CDR1 SGHTA, CDR2 FQGNSA. CDR3 size: 14 residues. The CDR3 protein is CASSFSTGVTEAFF. The CDR3 DNA follows: TGTGCCAGCAGCTTTAGTACAGGGGTCACTGAAGCTTTCTTT.

The V gene is TRBV7-2, the J gene TRBJ2-1; D perhaps matches TRBD2 (5 bases). Germline V CDR1 and CDR2: SGHTA, FQGNSA. The V gene lost 2 bases and the J gene lost 7 bases, with 15 bases spanning the gap. The CDR3 loop spans 15 amino acids. CDR3 nucleotides: TGTGCCAGCAGCTTATCGGGAAATCGTTTGAATGAGCAGTTCTTC. Its protein is CASSLSGNRLNEQFF.